Below are 27 T cell receptor beta chains sequenced from a single sample in a study of blood T cell repertoires in COVID-19. Here immunoSEQ multiplex PCR was the method, and the copy in TCRdb shows in-frame clones only, minus some. The sample carries hundreds of thousands of clones, around nine tenths recorded once. Sequencing was carried out using PBMCs or T cells enriched from blood (not recorded which). The receptors here all came from a woman aged 18-29 years who had been exposed to COVID-19.

The chain uses TRBV5-1 and TRBJ1-3; D is unresolved. V was pared by 1 base and J by 2 bases, with 7 bases between. Germline lookup yields CDR1 SGHRS and CDR2 YFSETQ. The CDR3 loop spans 14 amino acids. CDR3 nucleotides: TGCGCCAGCAGCTTGACGGGGACTGGAAACACCATATATTTT. This codes for CASSLTGTGNTIYF.

The chain recombines TRBV5-4 with TRBJ2-7; D might be TRBD2 (6 bases). Looked up from germline, CDR1 is SGHNT and CDR2 is YYREEE (reference sequence). The CDR3 has 15 residues. V lost 1 base and J 6 bases, leaving 17 bases between the germline ends. The CDR3: CASSLTRDFVGEQYF. The CDR3 DNA reads as TGTGCCAGCAGCTTGACGCGGGATTTCGTAGGCGAGCAGTACTTC. Full variable domain (missing parts from reference TRBV5-4 and TRBJ2-7): ETGVTQSPTHLIKTRGQQVTLRCSSQSGHNTVSWYQQALGQGPQFIFQYYREEENGRGNFPPRFSGLQFPNYSSELNVNALELDDSALYLCASSLTRDFVGEQYFGPGTRLTVT.

The rearrangement joins TRBV6-6 to TRBJ1-5; tentatively, D is TRBD1 (6 bases). Germline V gives CDR1 MNHNY, CDR2 SVGAGI (reference sequence). The CDR3 extends over 16 amino acids. Trimming removed 4 bases at V and 6 bases at J, with 19 bases between. CDR3 amino acids: CASSSYLQGVGQPQHF. The CDR3 nucleotides are TGTGCCAGCAGTTCCTACTTACAGGGAGTCGGTCAGCCCCAGCATTTT.

Notes on this clone: At the DNA level, this CDR3 is encoded by other sequences in the same sample as well. The V gene is TRBV4-1, the J gene TRBJ2-7, with 9 nucleotides matching TRBD1. V gave up 2 bases and J gave up 1 base; unmatched junction bases: 6. The CDR3 sequence is 16 residues long. Germline-derived CDR1 and CDR2 are MGHRA and YSYEKL. The CDR3 coding sequence is TGCGCCAGCAGCCAACTGCCGGGACAGGGTTCCTACGAGCAGTACTTC. Protein sequence: CASSQLPGQGSYEQYF.

The CDR3 here is CATSRRTGSNQPQHF. The CDR3 region has the DNA TGTGCCACCAGCAGAAGGACAGGGAGCAATCAGCCCCAGCATTTT. The chain has TRBV15 and TRBJ1-5, with 8 bases identical to TRBD1. This CDR3 is 15 amino acids long. V was clipped by 2 bases and J by 1 base; unmatched bases: 1. In germline, CDR1 is LNHNV, CDR2 YYDKDF (reference sequence).

The gene calls are TRBV6-5 and TRBJ2-2; TRBD2 is a possible D gene (6 bases). Germline values: CDR1 MNHEY, CDR2 SVGAGI. This CDR3 has 13 residues. The V end was cut by 10 bases, the J end by 1 base, with 10 bases between. DNA for the CDR3: TGTGCCATCGGCGGGGTGAACACCGGGGAGCTGTTTTTT. Amino acid sequence: CAIGGVNTGELFF.

This clone has just one count. The chain joins TRBV5-1 to TRBJ2-7; TRBD2 agrees at 11 bases. Trimming at V came to 0 bases and at J to 3 bases, leaving 5 bases not matched to a gene. This CDR3 has 16 amino acids. Per the germline V gene, CDR1 is SGHRS and CDR2 is YFSETQ. This CDR3 is CASSLDRTSGFYEQYF. In DNA form, the CDR3 reads TGCGCCAGCAGCTTGGATCGGACTAGCGGGTTCTACGAGCAGTACTTC.

V gene TRBV19 combines with J gene TRBJ1-2, with TRBD1 matching over 8 bases. V was clipped by 3 bases and J by 6 bases; unmatched bases: 6. The germline gives CDR1 LNHDA, CDR2 SQIVND (reference sequence). There are 14 residues in the CDR3. The CDR3: CASSIPSTGDGYTF. CDR3 in DNA: TGTGCCAGTAGTATCCCCTCGACAGGGGATGGCTACACCTTC.

This clone has only one observation. The chain recombines TRBV7-2 with TRBJ2-3; possibly TRBD2 for D (6 bases). V lost 2 bases and J lost 1, with 10 bases in between. Looked up from germline, CDR1 is SGHTA and CDR2 is FQGNSA. This CDR3 is 15 amino acids long. CDR3 bases: TGTGCCAGCAGCTTAATAGGCGGGGGCACAGATACGCAGTATTTT. Translation gives CASSLIGGGTDTQYF.

The genes are TRBV28 and TRBJ2-7; TRBD1 agrees at 10 bases. The CDR3 is made up of 12 amino acids. From germline, CDR1 is MDHEN and CDR2 SYDVKM. Unmatched junction bases numbered 1, after V lost 8 bases and J lost 3 bases. CDR3 protein: CASRTGGYEQYF. The CDR3 region has the DNA TGTGCCAGCCGGACAGGGGGCTACGAGCAGTACTTC.

The genes are TRBV7-9 and TRBJ1-2; 12 bases agree with TRBD1. V trimming: 1 base; J trimming: 6 bases; junction bases outside the gene matches: 3. The V gene's germline CDR1 is SEHNR and CDR2 FQNEAQ (reference sequence). This CDR3 region has 15 residues. In DNA form, the CDR3 reads TGTGCCAGCAGCTTAGAGGGACAGGGGGCCAATGGCTACACCTTC. This translates into CASSLEGQGANGYTF.

The chain couples TRBV3-1 (or the pseudogene TRBV3-2) to TRBJ2-5, with 7 positions matching TRBD2. Germline lookup yields CDR1 LGHDT and CDR2 YNNKEL (reference sequence). J gave up 4 bases and V 8 bases, and 7 bases lay outside the gene matches. The CDR3 spans 13 residues. The DNA of the CDR3 is TGTGCCAGCTTACGCGGGGGAGGAGAGACCCAGTACTTC. It encodes CASLRGGGETQYF.

This chain joins TRBV28 and TRBJ2-7; 11 nucleotides match TRBD2. V dropped 5 bases and J dropped 1; count of bases not matched to a gene: 7. CDR1 is MDHEN and CDR2 is SYDVKM in the germline V gene. The CDR3 is made up of 16 amino acids. The CDR3 bases are TGTGCCAGCAGTCCACGACTAGCGGGGCCTTCCTACGAGCAGTACTTC. The encoded protein is CASSPRLAGPSYEQYF.

The chain links TRBV27 to TRBJ1-1, with no clear D. The germline V gene has CDR1 MNHEY and CDR2 SMNVEV (reference sequence). Trimming took off 8 bases at V and 4 bases at J, with 20 bases between the two ends. There are 15 residues in the CDR3. CDR3 region: CASSSGWSVGTEAFF. DNA for the CDR3: TGTGCCAGCTCTTCCGGGTGGAGTGTCGGCACTGAAGCTTTCTTT.

The chain is built from TRBV10-3 and TRBJ1-2; 9 positions match TRBD1. The CDR3 covers 13 residues. Germline lookup yields CDR1 ENHRY and CDR2 SYGVKD. V lost 8 bases to trimming and J lost 4 bases; unmatched junction nucleotides: 5. The CDR3 DNA is TGTGCCATCGGGACAGGGTCGGGCTATGGCTACACCTTC. Amino acid sequence: CAIGTGSGYGYTF.

This chain links TRBV4-2 with TRBJ2-7, with D possibly TRBD2 on 6 matching bases. Looked up from germline, CDR1 is LGHNA and CDR2 is YNFKEQ. V was trimmed by 4 bases and J by 4 bases, leaving 17 bases between them. This CDR3 is built from 15 residues. The CDR3, as DNA: TGTGCCAGCAGCCTCGAACCCGGGGGTGTGTACGAGCAGTACTTC. Amino acid sequence: CASSLEPGGVYEQYF.

The chain links TRBV27 to TRBJ2-7; tentative D call: TRBD1 (5 bases). V was cut by 9 bases and J by 5 bases, with 14 bases left in between. Germline CDR1 is MNHEY and CDR2 is SMNVEV (reference sequence). The CDR3 length is 12 residues. The CDR3 bases are TGTGCCAGTAGCAAGGGGTCCCACGAGCAGTACTTC. Residues: CASSKGSHEQYF.

The chain recombines TRBV5-5 with TRBJ2-7, with unresolved D. The CDR3 consists of 14 residues. Per the germline V gene, CDR1 is SGHKS and CDR2 is YYEKEE (reference sequence). V dropped 1 base and J dropped 6 bases, with 14 bases sitting between them. As DNA, the CDR3 is TGTGCCAGCAGCTTGTCCCCGACGGGTTCCGAGCAGTACTTC. Its translation is CASSLSPTGSEQYF.

The V call is TRBV28, the J call TRBJ1-1; D is uncertain. Trimming cost V 4 bases and J 7 bases, with 10 bases left between them. From germline, CDR1 is MDHEN and CDR2 SYDVKM. The length of the CDR3 is 12 residues. Written as DNA, the CDR3 is TGTGCCAGCAGTTGGGCGGGGTTTGAAGCTTTCTTT. Translated: CASSWAGFEAFF.

This clone was picked up one time. The chain carries TRBV5-4 and TRBJ1-2; 8 bases agree with TRBD1. The V gene end was trimmed by 1 base and the J gene end by 4 bases; junction bases not matched to a gene: 6. The germline V gene encodes CDR1 SGHNT and CDR2 YYREEE (reference sequence). The CDR3 spans 15 residues. CDR3 loop: CASSLLQGGGYGYTF. In DNA, the CDR3 is TGTGCCAGCAGCTTGTTACAGGGGGGGGGCTATGGCTACACCTTC.

CDR3 region: CASSGHLSGANVLTF. The CDR3 DNA is TGTGCCAGCAGTGGACACCTCTCTGGGGCCAACGTCCTGACTTTC. This chain uses TRBV2 with TRBJ2-6; D is unresolved. This CDR3 comprises 15 residues. Germline values: CDR1 SNHLY, CDR2 FYNNEI. Trimming took off 4 bases at V and 0 bases at J, with 7 bases between the two ends. Using reference TRBV2 and TRBJ2-6 for the parts outside the CDR3, the full variable domain is EPEVTQTPSHQVTQMGQEVILRCVPISNHLYFYWYRQILGQKVEFLVSFYNNEISEKSEIFDDQFSVERPDGSNFTLKIRSTKLEDSAMYFCASSGHLSGANVLTFGAGSRLTVL.

The chain links TRBV6-5 to TRBJ2-1; TRBD2 might be the D (5 bases). V was shortened by 5 bases and J by 4 bases, with 9 bases between the two germline ends. CDR1 is MNHEY, CDR2 SVGAGI, per germline. The CDR3 has 13 amino acids. The CDR3 is CASSPGLYNEQFF. CDR3 nucleotide sequence: TGTGCCAGCAGTCCAGGACTTTACAATGAGCAGTTCTTC.

The CDR3 sequence: CASSLGPQGQTEAFF. The CDR3 DNA reads TGCGCCAGCAGCTTGGGACCACAGGGTCAGACTGAAGCTTTCTTT. V and J are TRBV5-1 and TRBJ1-1; perhaps TRBD1 as D (6 bases). CDR3 size: 15 residues. Per germline, CDR1 SGHRS and CDR2 YFSETQ. Trimming cost V 0 bases and J 5 bases, with 14 bases left between them.

This chain joins TRBV4-2 and TRBJ2-1, with 7 bases lining up with TRBD2. The CDR3 length is 15 residues. Losses at the gene ends were 4 bases for V and 3 bases for J; bases not matched to a gene: 6. Germline V gene lookup returns CDR1 LGHNA and CDR2 YNFKEQ. CDR3 DNA: TGTGCCAGCAGCCCCCGTCTAGCGGACTACAATGAGCAGTTCTTC. It codes for CASSPRLADYNEQFF.

CDR3 loop: CASSSTGVEAFF. CDR3 coding DNA: TGTGCCAGCAGCTCTACAGGGGTCGAAGCTTTCTTT. The chain employs TRBV7-2 and TRBJ1-1; 7 nucleotides agree with TRBD1. In germline, CDR1 is SGHTA, CDR2 FQGNSA. There are 12 residues in the CDR3. V shed 4 bases and J 8 bases; nucleotides not matched to a gene: 4.

The chain recombines TRBV7-8 with TRBJ1-1; TRBD1 might be the D (6 bases). Trimming stripped 1 base from V and 1 base from J, with 10 bases between. The CDR3 extends over 15 amino acids. Germline V gene lookup returns CDR1 SGHVS and CDR2 FQNEAQ. CDR3: CASSLVGHPNTEAFF. Written as DNA, the CDR3 is TGTGCCAGCAGCTTAGTGGGACACCCGAACACTGAAGCTTTCTTT.

V and J are TRBV7-8 and TRBJ2-2; 11 bases fit TRBD2. CDR1 SGHVS and CDR2 FQNEAQ come from the germline V gene. The CDR3 spans 17 residues. V shed 1 base, J shed 6 bases, and the junction held 7 bases outside the gene matches. Here the CDR3 reads CASSLDRSSGRSGELFF. The CDR3 coding sequence is TGTGCCAGCAGCTTAGACAGATCTAGCGGGAGGTCCGGGGAGCTGTTTTTT.